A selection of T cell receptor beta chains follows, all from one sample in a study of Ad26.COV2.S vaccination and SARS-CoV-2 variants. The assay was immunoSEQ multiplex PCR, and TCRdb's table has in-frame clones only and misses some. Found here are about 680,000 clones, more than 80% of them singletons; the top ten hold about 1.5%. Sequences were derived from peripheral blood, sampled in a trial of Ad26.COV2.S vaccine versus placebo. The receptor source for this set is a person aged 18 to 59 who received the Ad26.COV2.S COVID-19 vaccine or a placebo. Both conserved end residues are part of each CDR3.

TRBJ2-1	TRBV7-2	CASSLGRAGEQFF
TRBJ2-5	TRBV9	CASSATLGGAIQETQYF
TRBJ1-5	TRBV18	CASSGGASNQPQHF
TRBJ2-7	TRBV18	CASSPRGENEQYF
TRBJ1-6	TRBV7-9	CASSLGGSGPLHF
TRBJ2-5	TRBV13	CASSLNGETQYF
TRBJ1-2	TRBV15	CATSRTRDFHPFGYTF
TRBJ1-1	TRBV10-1	CASSVQTNTEAFF
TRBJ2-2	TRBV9	CASSARKWRTGVTGELFF
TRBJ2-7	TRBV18	CASSPWTSGGREQYF
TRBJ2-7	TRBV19	CASSSGTTYYEQYF
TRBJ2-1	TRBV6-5	CASRPTQGNEQFF
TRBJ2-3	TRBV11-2	CASSLTRGGFSTDTQYF
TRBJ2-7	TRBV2	CASSEFGTGGKYEQYF
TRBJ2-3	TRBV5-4	CASSLMGGPGDTQYF
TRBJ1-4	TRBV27	CASRGTATNEKLFF
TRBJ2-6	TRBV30	CAWGTSTGANVLTF
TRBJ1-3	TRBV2	CASLRGYGNTIYF
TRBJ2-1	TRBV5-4	CASSPREAGLYNEQFF
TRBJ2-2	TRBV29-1	CSVGLQGAGELFF
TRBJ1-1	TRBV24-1	CATSDAAFKNTEAFF
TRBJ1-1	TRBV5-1	CASSGPGTGNTEAFF
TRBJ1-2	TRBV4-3	CASSPRASLIYDDGYTF
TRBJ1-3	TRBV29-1	CSVAGGGDGNTIYF
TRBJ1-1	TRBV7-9	CASSLAAGAGGTEAFF
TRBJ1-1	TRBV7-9	CASSLSLNTEAFF
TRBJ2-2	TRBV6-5	CASSYSFRANTGELFF
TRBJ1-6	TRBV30	CAWTGDYNSPLHF
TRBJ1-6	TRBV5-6	CASSPAIGTGMSPLHF
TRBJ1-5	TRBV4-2	CASSQEMVGHSNQPQHF
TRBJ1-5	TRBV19	CASTRQGSNQPQHF
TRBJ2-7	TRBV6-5	CASNRDIVGNEQYF
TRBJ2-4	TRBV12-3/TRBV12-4	CASRVGDIQYF
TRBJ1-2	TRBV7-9	CASSAPDRDPNYGYTF
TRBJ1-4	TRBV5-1	CASSVTGATNEKLFF
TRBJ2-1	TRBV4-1	CASSQGAGGTYNEQFF
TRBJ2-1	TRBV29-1	CSVELAGRSSYNEQFF
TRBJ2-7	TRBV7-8	CASSLGTSGRVDEQYF
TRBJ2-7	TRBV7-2	CASSLGTGLPLYEQYF
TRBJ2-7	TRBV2	CASSGGGYEQYF
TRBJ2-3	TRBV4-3	CASSQDSAAGADTQYF
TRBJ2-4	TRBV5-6	CASSLGLAGENIQYF
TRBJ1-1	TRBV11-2	CASNVDRVNTEAFF
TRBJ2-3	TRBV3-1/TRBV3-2	CASSPELQGGRVASTDTQYF
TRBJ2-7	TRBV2	CASSEEVVYEQYF
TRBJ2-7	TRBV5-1	CASSLAGLAGGLSYEQYF
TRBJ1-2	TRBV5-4	CASSLDRGLGGYTF
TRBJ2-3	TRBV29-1	CSVPSGDTQYF